A selection of T cell receptor beta chains follows, all from one sample in a study of blood T cell repertoires in COVID-19. Repertoires were generated with immunoSEQ multiplex PCR, while TCRdb's copy carries only in-frame clones and drops some. This table holds tens of thousands of clones, roughly 89% found once. The sample was peripheral blood. These TCRs come from a woman of 80 years or more with active COVID-19. Both conserved end residues are part of each CDR3. Each record gives: J gene, V gene, clone size, D gene, CDR3 protein, CDR3 DNA. D genes are given only for firm matches. Size values are once, few and many counts, or a class for expanded clones, and some rows have none.

J: TRBJ2-7
V: TRBV7-6
size: -
D: TRBD1
CDR3: CASSLGDRVGSYEQYF
DNA: TGTGCCAGCAGCTTAGGGGACAGGGTAGGGTCCTACGAGCAGTACTTC

J: TRBJ1-3
V: TRBV7-7
size: -
D: -
CDR3: CASSQEQGGGNTIYF
DNA: TGTGCTAGCAGCCAAGAACAGGGTGGTGGAAACACCATATATTTT

J: TRBJ2-7
V: TRBV7-2
size: -
D: TRBD1
CDR3: CASRAGQGASYEQYF
DNA: TGTGCCAGCAGGGCGGGACAGGGGGCTTCCTACGAGCAGTACTTC

J: TRBJ1-1
V: TRBV2
size: -
D: -
CDR3: CASRAAPLATEAFF
DNA: TGTGCCAGCAGGGCGGCCCCGTTGGCCACTGAAGCTTTCTTT

J: TRBJ1-2
V: TRBV18
size: once
D: -
CDR3: CASSPDRNYGYTF
DNA: TGTGCCAGCTCCCCCGACAGGAACTATGGCTACACCTTC

J: TRBJ1-2
V: TRBV4-1
size: -
D: -
CDR3: CASSQGGTVVGYGYTF
DNA: TGCGCCAGCAGCCAAGGGGGCACCGTTGTGGGCTATGGCTACACCTTC

J: TRBJ2-7
V: TRBV28
size: -
D: TRBD1
CDR3: CASSPLTLTGQYEQYF
DNA: TGTGCCAGCAGTCCCCTAACCTTGACAGGGCAGTACGAGCAGTACTTC

J: TRBJ1-1
V: TRBV7-2
size: -
D: -
CDR3: CASTGGANTEAFF
DNA: TGTGCCAGCACTGGGGGGGCGAACACTGAAGCTTTCTTT

J: TRBJ2-2
V: TRBV6-5
size: -
D: TRBD1
CDR3: CASRLGQGYTGELFF
DNA: TGTGCCAGCAGACTGGGACAGGGGTACACCGGGGAGCTGTTTTTT

J: TRBJ2-3
V: TRBV6-5
size: -
D: -
CDR3: CASSYSGDTQYF
DNA: TGTGCCAGCAGTTACTCCGGAGATACGCAGTATTTT

J: TRBJ2-5
V: TRBV7-2
size: -
D: -
CDR3: CASSLLGLPQETQYF
DNA: TGTGCCAGCAGCTTACTTGGACTACCCCAAGAGACCCAGTACTTC

J: TRBJ1-1
V: TRBV3-1/TRBV3-2
size: -
D: TRBD1
CDR3: CASSLGQGKTEAFF
DNA: TGTGCCAGCAGCCTAGGACAGGGAAAAACTGAAGCTTTCTTT

J: TRBJ2-7
V: TRBV27
size: -
D: -
CDR3: CATVPPYTFSYEQYF
DNA: TGTGCCACCGTCCCCCCGTACACCTTCTCCTACGAGCAGTACTTC

J: TRBJ2-5
V: TRBV18
size: -
D: -
CDR3: CASSPPGGETQYF
DNA: TGTGCCAGCTCACCACCGGGGGGAGAGACCCAGTACTTC

J: TRBJ2-4
V: TRBV19
size: -
D: -
CDR3: CASSIGGDSKNIQYF
DNA: TGTGCCAGTAGTATAGGGGGGGATAGCAAAAACATTCAGTACTTC

J: TRBJ1-2
V: TRBV9
size: -
D: TRBD1
CDR3: CASSVEGQGAGYTF
DNA: TGTGCCAGCAGCGTAGAAGGACAGGGGGCTGGCTACACCTTC

J: TRBJ2-3
V: TRBV6-2/TRBV6-3
size: -
D: TRBD2
CDR3: CASSYSSAQRGAPDTQYF
DNA: TGTGCCAGCAGTTACTCGAGCGCCCAGCGGGGGGCTCCTGATACGCAGTATTTT

J: TRBJ1-6
V: TRBV7-9
size: -
D: TRBD1
CDR3: CASSLVGTGDRSPLHF
DNA: TGTGCCAGCAGCTTAGTCGGGACAGGGGATCGATCACCCCTCCACTTT

J: TRBJ2-1
V: TRBV7-9
size: -
D: -
CDR3: CASSPSVDNEQFF
DNA: TGTGCCAGCAGCCCAAGCGTGGACAATGAGCAGTTCTTC

J: TRBJ1-2
V: TRBV18
size: -
D: -
CDR3: CASSPEVAGLYGYTF
DNA: TGTGCCAGCTCCCCGGAAGTGGCGGGATTGTATGGCTACACCTTC

J: TRBJ2-7
V: TRBV7-8
size: -
D: -
CDR3: CASSLDRLLGEQYF
DNA: TGTGCCAGCAGCTTAGACCGACTATTAGGCGAGCAGTACTTC